This T cell receptor (beta chain) was captured in a study of T cell responses to AZD1222 COVID-19 vaccine. Overall study findings and caveats: The study reported that nearly half of spike-specific TCRs target unmutated variant regions. Without day 14 samples, only post-peak T cell repertoires were studied.

Only in-frame clones appear in the TCRdb table, and some are missing; sequencing was by immunoSEQ multiplex PCR. The table lists about 120,000 clones, 80% to 90% of them singletons. Notes on this clone: Its specificity is not known.

The germline gives CDR1 LNHDA, CDR2 SQIVND (reference sequence). CDR3 length: 16 residues. J was trimmed by 4 bases and V by 3 bases; bases with no gene match: 9. The sequenced sample was peripheral blood, obtained on day 0 of AZD1222 vaccination. The V gene is TRBV19, the J gene TRBJ2-1; 7 nucleotides align to TRBD2. The origin of this receptor is an adult in good health. CDR3 in amino acids: CASSILGGSTYNEQFF. The CDR3 DNA follows: TGTGCCAGTAGTATTCTGGGCGGGAGTACTTACAATGAGCAGTTCTTC.